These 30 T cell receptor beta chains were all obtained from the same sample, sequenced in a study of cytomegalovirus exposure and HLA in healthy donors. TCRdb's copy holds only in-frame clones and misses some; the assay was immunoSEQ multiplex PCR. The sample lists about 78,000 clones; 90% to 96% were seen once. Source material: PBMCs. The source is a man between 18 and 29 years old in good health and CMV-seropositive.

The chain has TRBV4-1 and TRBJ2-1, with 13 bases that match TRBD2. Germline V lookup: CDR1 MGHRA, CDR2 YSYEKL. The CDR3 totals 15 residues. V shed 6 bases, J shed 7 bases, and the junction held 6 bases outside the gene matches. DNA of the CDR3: TGCGCCAGCAGTCGAGGGACTAGCGGGACGAATGAGCAGTTCTTC. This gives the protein CASSRGTSGTNEQFF.

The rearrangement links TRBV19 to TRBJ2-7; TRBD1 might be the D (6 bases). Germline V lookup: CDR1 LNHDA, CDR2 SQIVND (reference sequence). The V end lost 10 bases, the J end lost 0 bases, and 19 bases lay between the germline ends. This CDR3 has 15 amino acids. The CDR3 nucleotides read TGTGCCACCCGCAAAACTCAGGGGACCTCCTACGAGCAGTACTTC. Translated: CATRKTQGTSYEQYF.

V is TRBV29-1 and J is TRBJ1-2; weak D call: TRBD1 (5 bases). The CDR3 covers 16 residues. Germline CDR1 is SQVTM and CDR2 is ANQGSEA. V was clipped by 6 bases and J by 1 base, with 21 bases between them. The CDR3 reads CSVESPGHTINYGYTF. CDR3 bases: TGCAGCGTCGAAAGTCCAGGGCACACAATTAACTATGGCTACACCTTC.

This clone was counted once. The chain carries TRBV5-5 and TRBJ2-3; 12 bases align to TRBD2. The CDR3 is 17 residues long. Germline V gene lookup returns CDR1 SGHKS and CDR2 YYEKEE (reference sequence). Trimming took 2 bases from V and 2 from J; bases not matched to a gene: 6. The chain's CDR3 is CASSFLWTSGITDTQYF. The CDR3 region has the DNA TGTGCCAGCAGCTTCCTTTGGACTAGCGGGATCACAGATACGCAGTATTTT.

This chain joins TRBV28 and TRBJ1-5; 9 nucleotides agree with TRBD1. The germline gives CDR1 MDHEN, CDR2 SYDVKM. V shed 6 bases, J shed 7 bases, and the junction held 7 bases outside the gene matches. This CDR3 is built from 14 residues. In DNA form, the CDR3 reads TGTGCCAGCAGCGGGACAGGGTCGGGCCAGCCCCAGCATTTT. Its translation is CASSGTGSGQPQHF.

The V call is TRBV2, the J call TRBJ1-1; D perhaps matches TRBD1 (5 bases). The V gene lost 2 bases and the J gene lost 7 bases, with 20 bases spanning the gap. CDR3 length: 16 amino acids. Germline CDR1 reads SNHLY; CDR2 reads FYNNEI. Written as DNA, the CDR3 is TGTGCCAGCAGTGAATCGGTTAGGGGCGGGAGAGGTGAAGCTTTCTTT. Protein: CASSESVRGGRGEAFF.

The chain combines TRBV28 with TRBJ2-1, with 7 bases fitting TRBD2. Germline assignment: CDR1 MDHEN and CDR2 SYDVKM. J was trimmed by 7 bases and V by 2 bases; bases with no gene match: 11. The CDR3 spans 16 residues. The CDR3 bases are TGTGCCAGCAGTTTAGGGGCGGGGGAGCCGGGGAATGAGCAGTTCTTC. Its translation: CASSLGAGEPGNEQFF. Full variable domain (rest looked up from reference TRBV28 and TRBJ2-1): DVKVTQSSRYLVKRTGEKVFLECVQDMDHENMFWYRQDPGLGLRLIYFSYDVKMKEKGDIPEGYSVSREKKERFSLILESASTNQTSMYLCASSLGAGEPGNEQFFGPGTRLTVL.

The CDR3 loop reads CASSLETGQGYEQYF. In DNA, the CDR3 is TGTGCCAGCAGCTTAGAGACGGGACAGGGCTACGAGCAGTACTTC. The chain employs TRBV11-2 and TRBJ2-7; 9 bases align to TRBD1. In germline, CDR1 is SGHAT, CDR2 FQNNGV. The V and J ends lost 0 bases and 3 bases, in that order; junction bases with no gene match: 3. This CDR3 contains 15 residues.

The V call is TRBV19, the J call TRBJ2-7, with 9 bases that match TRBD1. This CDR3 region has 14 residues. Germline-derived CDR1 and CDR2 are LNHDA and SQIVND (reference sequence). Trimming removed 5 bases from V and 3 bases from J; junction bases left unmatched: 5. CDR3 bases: TGTGCCAGTAGTGGGCCGGGACAGGGCTACGAGCAGTACTTC. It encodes CASSGPGQGYEQYF.

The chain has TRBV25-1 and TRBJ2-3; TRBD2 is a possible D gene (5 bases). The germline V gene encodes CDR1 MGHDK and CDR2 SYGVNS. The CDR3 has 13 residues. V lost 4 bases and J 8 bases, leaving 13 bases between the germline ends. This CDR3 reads CASSAHDGLTQYF. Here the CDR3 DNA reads TGTGCCAGCAGTGCCCACGACGGACTTACGCAGTATTTT.

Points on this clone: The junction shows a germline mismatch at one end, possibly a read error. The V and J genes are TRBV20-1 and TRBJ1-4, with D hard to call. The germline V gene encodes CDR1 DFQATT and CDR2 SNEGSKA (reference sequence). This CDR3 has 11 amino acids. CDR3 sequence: CSARDNVKLFF. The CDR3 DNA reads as TGCAGTGCTAGAGATAATGTAAAACTGTTTTTT.

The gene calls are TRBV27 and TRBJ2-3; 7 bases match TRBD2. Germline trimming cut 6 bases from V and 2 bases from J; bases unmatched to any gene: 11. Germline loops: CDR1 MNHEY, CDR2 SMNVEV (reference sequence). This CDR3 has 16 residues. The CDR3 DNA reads TGTGCCAGCAGCCCCGGACTAGGTCCCCTCACAGATACGCAGTATTTT. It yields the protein CASSPGLGPLTDTQYF.

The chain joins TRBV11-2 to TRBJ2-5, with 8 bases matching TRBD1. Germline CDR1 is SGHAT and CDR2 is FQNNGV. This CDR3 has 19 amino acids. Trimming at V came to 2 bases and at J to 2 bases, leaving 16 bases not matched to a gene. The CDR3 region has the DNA TGTGCCAGCAGCTTACCCCCCGTCAGGGGGCGTACTCGGCAAGAGACCCAGTACTTC. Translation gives CASSLPPVRGRTRQETQYF. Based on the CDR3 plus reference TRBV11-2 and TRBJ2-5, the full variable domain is EAGVAQSPRYKIIEKRQSVAFWCNPISGHATLYWYQQILGQGPKLLIQFQNNGVVDDSQLPKDRFSAERLKGVDSTLKIQPAKLEDSAVYLCASSLPPVRGRTRQETQYFGPGTRLLVL.

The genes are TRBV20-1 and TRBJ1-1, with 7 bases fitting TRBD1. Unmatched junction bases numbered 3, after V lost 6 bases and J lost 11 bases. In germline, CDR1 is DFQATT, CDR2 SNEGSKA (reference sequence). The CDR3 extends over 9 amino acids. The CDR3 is CSATGLAFF. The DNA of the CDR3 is TGCAGTGCGACAGGGTTGGCTTTCTTT.

The CDR3 loop is CASSLDYRVTEAFF. The CDR3 DNA reads as TGTGCCAGCAGCTTGGATTACAGGGTCACTGAAGCTTTCTTT. V gene TRBV5-8 combines with J gene TRBJ1-1; D possibly corresponds to TRBD1 (6 bases). With 0 bases removed from V and 4 bases from J, the gap between germline ends came to 10 bases. This CDR3 has 14 residues. In germline, CDR1 is SGHTS, CDR2 YDEGEE.

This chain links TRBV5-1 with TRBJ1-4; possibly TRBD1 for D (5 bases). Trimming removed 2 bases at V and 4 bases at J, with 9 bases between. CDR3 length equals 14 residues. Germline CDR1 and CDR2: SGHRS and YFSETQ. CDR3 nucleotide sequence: TGCGCCAGCAGCTTCGGGGGGAGTAATGAAAAACTGTTTTTT. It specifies CASSFGGSNEKLFF.

Written as DNA, the CDR3 is TGTGCCAGCAGTTACAGGAGGGGACACTATGGCTACACCTTC. It is translated as CASSYRRGHYGYTF. The chain is built from TRBV6-5 and TRBJ1-2; weak D call: TRBD1 (5 bases). Germline V CDR1 and CDR2: MNHEY, SVGAGI. The CDR3 runs 14 residues. V shed 2 bases and J shed 3 bases, with 10 bases lying between them.

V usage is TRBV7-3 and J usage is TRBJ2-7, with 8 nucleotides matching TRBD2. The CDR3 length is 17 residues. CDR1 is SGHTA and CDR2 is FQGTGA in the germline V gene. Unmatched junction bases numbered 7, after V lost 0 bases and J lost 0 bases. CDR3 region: CASSLTYGRGDSYEQYF. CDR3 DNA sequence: TGTGCCAGCAGCTTAACGTACGGGCGGGGGGACTCCTACGAGCAGTACTTC.

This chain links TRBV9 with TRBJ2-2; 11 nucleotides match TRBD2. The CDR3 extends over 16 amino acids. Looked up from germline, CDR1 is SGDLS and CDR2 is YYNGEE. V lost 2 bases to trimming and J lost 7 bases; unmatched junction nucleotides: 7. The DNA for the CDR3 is TGTGCCAGCAGCGTGGGACTAGCGGAGACGGGCGGGGAGCTGTTTTTT. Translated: CASSVGLAETGGELFF.

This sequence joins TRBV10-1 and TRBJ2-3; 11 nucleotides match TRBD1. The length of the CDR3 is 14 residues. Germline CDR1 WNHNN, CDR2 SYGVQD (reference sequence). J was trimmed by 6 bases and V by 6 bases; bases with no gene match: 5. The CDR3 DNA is TGCGCCAGCAGACCCGGGACAGGGGGTGATACGCAGTATTTT. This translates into CASRPGTGGDTQYF.

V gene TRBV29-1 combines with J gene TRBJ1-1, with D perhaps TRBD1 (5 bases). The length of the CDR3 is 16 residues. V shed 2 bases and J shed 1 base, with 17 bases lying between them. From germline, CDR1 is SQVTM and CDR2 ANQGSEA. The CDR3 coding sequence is TGCAGCGTTGAACCTCCGCCGGGGGACCCGAACACTGAAGCTTTCTTT. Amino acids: CSVEPPPGDPNTEAFF.

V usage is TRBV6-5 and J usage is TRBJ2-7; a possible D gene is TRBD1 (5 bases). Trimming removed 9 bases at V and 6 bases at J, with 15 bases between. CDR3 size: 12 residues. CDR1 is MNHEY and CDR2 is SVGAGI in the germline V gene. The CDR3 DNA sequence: TGTGCCAGTAGAACAGGAAAAGGCGAGCAGTACTTC. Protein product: CASRTGKGEQYF.

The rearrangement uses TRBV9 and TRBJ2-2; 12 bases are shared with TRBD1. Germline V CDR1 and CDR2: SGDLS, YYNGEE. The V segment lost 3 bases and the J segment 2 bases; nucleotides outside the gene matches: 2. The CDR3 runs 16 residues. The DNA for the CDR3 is TGTGCCAGCAGCGCTGGGACAGGGGGCAACACCGGGGAGCTGTTTTTT. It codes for CASSAGTGGNTGELFF.

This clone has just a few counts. The CDR3 coding sequence is TGTGCCAGCAGCTTGGGACAGGGCCTTAGCAATCAGCCCCAGCATTTT. As protein: CASSLGQGLSNQPQHF. The rearrangement uses TRBV5-5 and TRBJ1-5; 7 nucleotides align to TRBD1. With 0 bases clipped from V and 0 bases from J, the junction kept 3 bases outside the gene matches. Germline-derived CDR1 and CDR2 are SGHKS and YYEKEE (reference sequence). The CDR3 length is 16 residues.

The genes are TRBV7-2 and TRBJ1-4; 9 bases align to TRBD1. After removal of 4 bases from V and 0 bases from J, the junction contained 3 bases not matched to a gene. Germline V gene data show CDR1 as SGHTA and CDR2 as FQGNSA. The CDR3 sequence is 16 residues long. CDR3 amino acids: CASSYGQGPTNEKLFF. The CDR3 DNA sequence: TGTGCCAGCAGCTACGGACAGGGGCCAACTAATGAAAAACTGTTTTTT.

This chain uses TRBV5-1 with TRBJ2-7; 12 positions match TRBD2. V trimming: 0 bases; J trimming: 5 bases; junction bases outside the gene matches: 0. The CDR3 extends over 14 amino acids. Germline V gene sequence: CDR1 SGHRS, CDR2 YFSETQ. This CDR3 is CASSLGLAGDEQYF. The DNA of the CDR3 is TGCGCCAGCAGCTTGGGACTAGCGGGAGACGAGCAGTACTTC.

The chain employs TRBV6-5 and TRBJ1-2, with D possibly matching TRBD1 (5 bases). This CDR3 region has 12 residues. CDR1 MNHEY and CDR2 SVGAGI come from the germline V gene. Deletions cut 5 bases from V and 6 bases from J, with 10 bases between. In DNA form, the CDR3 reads TGTGCCAGCAGTACGTTCAGGGATGGCTACACCTTC. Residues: CASSTFRDGYTF.

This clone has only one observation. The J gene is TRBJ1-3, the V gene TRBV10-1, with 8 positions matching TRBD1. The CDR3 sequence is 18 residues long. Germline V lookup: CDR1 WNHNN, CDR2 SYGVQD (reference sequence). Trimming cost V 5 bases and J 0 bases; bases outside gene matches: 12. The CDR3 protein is CASSPGQGVFVSGNTIYF. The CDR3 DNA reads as TGCGCCAGCAGTCCTGGACAGGGTGTCTTCGTCTCTGGAAACACCATATATTTT.

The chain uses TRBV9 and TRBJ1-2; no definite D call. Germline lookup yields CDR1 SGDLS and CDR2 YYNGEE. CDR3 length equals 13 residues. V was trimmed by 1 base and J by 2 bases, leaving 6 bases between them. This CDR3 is CASSVSGNYGYTF. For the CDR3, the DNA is TGTGCCAGCAGCGTATCAGGCAACTATGGCTACACCTTC.

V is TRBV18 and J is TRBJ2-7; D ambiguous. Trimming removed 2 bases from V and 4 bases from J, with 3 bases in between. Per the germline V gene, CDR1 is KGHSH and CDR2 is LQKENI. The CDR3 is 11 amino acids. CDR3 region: CASSPEYEQYF. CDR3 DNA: TGTGCCAGCTCACCAGAGTACGAGCAGTACTTC.